Below, 4 T cell receptor beta chains from the same sample are listed, as sequenced in a study of control samples from healthy donors and cancer patients. Repertoires were generated with immunoSEQ multiplex PCR, while TCRdb's copy carries only in-frame clones and drops some. This table has around 120,000 clones, roughly 90% appearing once. The specimen was blood. The receptors were sampled from a woman between 18 and 30 years old in good health.

The genes are TRBV6-2 or TRBV6-3 and TRBJ1-5, with TRBD1 matching 7 bases. The CDR3 is made up of 16 amino acids. The junction had 5 bases not matched to a gene; V was cut back by 1 base and J by 2 bases. CDR1 MNHEY and CDR2 SVGEGT come from the germline V gene. Here the CDR3 DNA reads TGTGCCAGCAGTTACTATCGTACAGGGGGCAATCAGCCCCAGCATTTT. Translating it yields CASSYYRTGGNQPQHF.

The CDR3 nucleotides read TGTGCCAGCAGCTCCTCAGGGACAGGGGGCTCCGGAGGCACTGAAGCTTTCTTT. As protein: CASSSSGTGGSGGTEAFF. The chain has TRBV7-2 and TRBJ1-1, with TRBD1 matching over 12 bases. The CDR3 extends over 18 amino acids. CDR1 SGHTA and CDR2 FQGNSA come from the germline V gene. V lost 4 bases to trimming and J lost 4 bases; unmatched junction nucleotides: 13.

V is TRBV6-2 or TRBV6-3 and J is TRBJ1-5; TRBD1 might be the D (5 bases). CDR3 length equals 17 residues. Trimming took 4 bases from V and 2 from J, leaving 18 bases between them. Germline loops: CDR1 MNHEY, CDR2 SVGEGT. The DNA for the CDR3 is TGTGCCAGCAGTTGGGACCTAGGGTCGGCGGGCAATCAGCCCCAGCATTTT. Amino acids: CASSWDLGSAGNQPQHF.

The chain combines TRBV5-1 with TRBJ2-6; D is uncertain. This CDR3 spans 16 amino acids. V gave up 0 bases and J gave up 0 bases, with 7 bases separating them. The V gene's germline CDR1 is SGHRS and CDR2 YFSETQ. CDR3 sequence (DNA): TGCGCCAGCAGCTTGGATGGCCACTCTGGGGCCAACGTCCTGACTTTC. Translating gives CASSLDGHSGANVLTF.